This TCR beta chain was captured in a study of T cells in Graves' hyperthyroidism and ophthalmopathy. Patients aged 18 to 65 with hyperthyroidism were newly diagnosed, with duration under 2 months. This clonotype was found many times. Template material for amplifying TCR beta CDR3 regions consisted of RNA transcripts. Using the HTBI primer set, a first-round RT-PCR was run on the TCR CDR3. TCRdb re-called the multiplex PCR reads through MiXCR, storing one row per CDR3 protein. The data show 300,000 to 400,000 distinct CDR3 sequences, around a sixth seen once. The germline CDR1 and CDR2 sequences are SEHNR and FQNEAQ (reference sequence). V dropped 3 bases and J dropped 3 bases, with 13 bases sitting between them. The CDR3 is 15 amino acids.

The rearrangement uses TRBV7-9 and TRBJ2-3; TRBD2 is a possible D gene (6 bases). The source of this sequence is a woman aged 50 to 60 with Graves' hyperthyroidism. Input material: blood. The CDR3 region has the DNA TGTGCCAGCAGCTTCTCGGGGGAACCGACAGATACGCAGTATTTT. It translates to CASSFSGEPTDTQYF.